This entry concerns a single T cell receptor beta chain. Its cognate antigen has yet to be identified. No much larger clonotype is one base removed from it; base qualities were not supplied. This record comes from a study of blood T cell repertoires in COVID-19 (dated by TCRdb to the early 2020s). In terms of the full investigation: Collaborator samples came from the United States, Italy and Spain and covered acute and convalescent phases of COVID-19. The prospective study material was composed of cDNA or gDNA derived from T cells, B-cell-depleted T cells, or PBMCs. Subjects who had been exposed to COVID-19, were actively infected with it, or had recovered from it provided the deeply sampled blood TCRbeta repertoires that made up the dataset. The repertoires were released in a freely available public database intended as a resource for research on the immune response to SARS-CoV-2. The samples were drawn from the first 160 participants of the ongoing ImmuneRACE study and from over a thousand subjects provided by 6 global collaborators. Sample metadata almost always included a de-identified subject ID, COVID-19 status, age in years and sex. Where HLA class I and class II types were available, the types were taken from metadata supplied by the sample provider, not from assay-based typing.

Study-level results and caveats: The quantity of clinical and demographic metadata differed by source and by participant and was supplied without curation.

Inclusive of the bounding cysteine and phenylalanine, the CDR3 is 14 residues long. CDR3 DNA only is kept here, 42 bases in frame from base 1. Sequences SGHRS (CDR1) and YFSETQ (CDR2) are obtained from the germline V gene. Cut back by 2 bases and 3 bases, the V and J ends lie 11 bases apart. The collaborating institutions used their own protocols to collect whole blood in K2EDTA tubes. For TCRbeta analysis, collaborators shipped samples in one of three forms: frozen whole blood, isolated PBMCs, or DNA extracted from either of those sample types. TCRbeta CDR3 regions were amplified from genomic DNA using the immunoSEQ Assay, a bias-controlled multiplex PCR. The study's processing was this. The number of nucleated cells in each sample was estimated by amplification of reference gene primers within the assay. To quantify the absolute abundance of each unique TCRbeta CDR3 rearrangement, sequence reads were collapsed and filtered. For each sample, productive Simpson clonality was calculated as the square root of Simpson's diversity index across productive rearrangements. TCRdb obtained this table from immuneACCESS and retained in-frame rearrangements with V and J assigned. These tables miss some clones; where compared with another copy, unresolved V genes account for less than half of the shortfall, and the remainder is unexplained. That table gives V, J and clone size, and the DNA gave D and trimming. Across this sample there are around 250,000 clones, with around 83% seen only once. The ten top clones hold around 8.1% of the sample.

Sequences were obtained from peripheral blood. This clonotype was obtained from a man aged 35 to 55 with active or convalescent COVID-19. This receptor chain uses TRBV5-1 and TRBJ1-2; the D gene cannot be resolved reliably. The CDR3 protein sequence reads: CASSLTGFDYGYTF. The nucleotide sequence is given as TGCGCCAGCAGCTTAACGGGATTTGACTATGGCTACACCTTC.